One sample yielded the 27 T cell receptor beta chains listed below, sequenced in a study of blood T cell repertoires in COVID-19. Data came from immunoSEQ multiplex PCR; TCRdb stores just in-frame clones and leaves some out. The table has fewer than 80,000 clones, around 90% seen once. The source material was peripheral blood. All receptors come from a human donor in a cohort sampled during active COVID-19.

The genes are TRBV7-8 and TRBJ2-5; TRBD1 agrees at 9 bases. V trimming: 5 bases; J trimming: 5 bases; junction bases outside the gene matches: 18. Germline assignment: CDR1 SGHVS and CDR2 FQNEAQ. The CDR3 totals 18 residues. The CDR3 sequence is CASSPRPIKTGGRETQYF. The CDR3 region has the DNA TGTGCCAGCAGCCCGAGGCCGATTAAAACAGGGGGCCGGGAGACCCAGTACTTC.

The chain joins TRBV7-9 to TRBJ2-7; D call uncertain. The CDR3 extends over 13 amino acids. In germline, CDR1 is SEHNR, CDR2 FQNEAQ (reference sequence). The V end lost 3 bases, the J end lost 2 bases, and 8 bases lay between the germline ends. In DNA form, the CDR3 reads TGTGCCAGCAGCTTGGGCACAACCTACGAGCAGTACTTC. This encodes CASSLGTTYEQYF. Supplemented by reference TRBV7-9 and TRBJ2-7, the full variable domain reads DTGVSQNPRHKITKRGQNVTFRCDPISEHNRLYWYRQTLGQGPEFLTYFQNEAQLEKSRLLSDRFSAERPKGSFSTLEIQRTEQGDSAMYLCASSLGTTYEQYFGPGTRLTVT.

This chain joins TRBV19 and TRBJ1-5; the D is unclear. CDR1 and CDR2 from the germline V gene are LNHDA and SQIVND (reference sequence). V was clipped by 4 bases and J by 5 bases, with 9 bases between them. There are 13 residues in the CDR3. CDR3: CASSTAGYQPQHF. In DNA, the CDR3 is TGTGCCAGTAGTACGGCAGGTTATCAGCCCCAGCATTTT.

The chain has TRBV3-1 (or the pseudogene TRBV3-2) and TRBJ2-5; D possibly corresponds to TRBD2 (6 bases). V was shortened by 1 base and J by 1 base, with 19 bases between the two germline ends. The CDR3 contains 18 residues. CDR1 is LGHDT, CDR2 YNNKEL, per germline (reference sequence). CDR3 in amino acids: CASSQVTWRVGGQETQYF. The CDR3 DNA is TGTGCCAGCAGCCAAGTAACCTGGCGGGTGGGGGGCCAAGAGACCCAGTACTTC.

The CDR3 DNA reads as TGTGCCAGCAGAGGAAGCGCCAATCAGCCCCAGCATTTT. It encodes CASRGSANQPQHF. The rearrangement uses TRBV27 and TRBJ1-5; D uncertain. Germline V gene sequence: CDR1 MNHEY, CDR2 SMNVEV (reference sequence). V shed 6 bases and J shed 3 bases, with 9 bases lying between them. The CDR3 contains 13 residues.

The J gene is TRBJ2-3, the V gene TRBV24-1, with 10 bases matching TRBD2. The CDR3 totals 16 residues. V gave up 4 bases and J gave up 6 bases; unmatched junction bases: 9. Germline V gives CDR1 KGHDR, CDR2 SFDVKD. CDR3 region: CATSDPTAGGGDTQYF. Here the CDR3 DNA reads TGTGCCACCAGTGACCCCACAGCGGGGGGGGGCGATACGCAGTATTTT.

V is TRBV28 and J is TRBJ1-1, with D uncertain. Germline-derived CDR1 and CDR2 are MDHEN and SYDVKM. The V gene lost 1 base and the J gene lost 1 base, with 7 bases spanning the gap. CDR3 length: 14 residues. The CDR3 sequence is CASSLLAGNTEAFF. CDR3 in DNA: TGTGCCAGCAGTTTATTAGCCGGGAACACTGAAGCTTTCTTT.

The chain employs TRBV28 and TRBJ2-1; 8 bases match TRBD2. The CDR3 extends over 19 amino acids. Germline V gives CDR1 MDHEN, CDR2 SYDVKM. The J segment lost 3 bases and the V segment lost 2 bases, leaving 15 bases of the junction unmatched. The CDR3 DNA reads as TGTGCCAGCAGTTTAAATATAGGGCTAGCGGGTGGAATCTACAATGAGCAGTTCTTC. Amino acid sequence: CASSLNIGLAGGIYNEQFF.

This chain joins TRBV6-1 and TRBJ1-2; D gene ambiguous. Trimming left V 1 base short and J 1 base short, with 7 bases between. Germline lookup yields CDR1 MNHNS and CDR2 SASEGT. The CDR3 covers 14 residues. CDR3 protein: CASSEVHSNYGYTF. The CDR3 DNA reads as TGTGCCAGCAGTGAAGTTCACAGTAACTATGGCTACACCTTC.

The chain has TRBV7-9 and TRBJ2-1, with TRBD2 matching over 9 bases. Germline V gene data show CDR1 as SEHNR and CDR2 as FQNEAQ (reference sequence). The V segment lost 5 bases and the J segment 5 bases; nucleotides outside the gene matches: 10. This CDR3 comprises 16 residues. CDR3 coding DNA: TGTGCCAGCAGCCCAAGAGCGACTAGCGGAAACAATGAGCAGTTCTTC. Its translation is CASSPRATSGNNEQFF.

This chain connects TRBV3-1 (or the pseudogene TRBV3-2) to TRBJ1-1; possibly TRBD1 for D (6 bases). V dropped 1 base and J dropped 5 bases, with 11 bases sitting between them. Germline V gives CDR1 LGHDT, CDR2 YNNKEL (reference sequence). The CDR3 is 14 amino acids. CDR3 sequence (DNA): TGTGCCAGCAGCCAAGTAACAGGGAAAACTGAAGCTTTCTTT. It is translated as CASSQVTGKTEAFF.

The chain links TRBV19 to TRBJ1-2; 10 bases map to TRBD1. The CDR3 contains 15 residues. Germline V CDR1 and CDR2: LNHDA, SQIVND (reference sequence). The ends lost 7 bases at V and 0 bases at J; junction bases unmatched: 5. Written as DNA, the CDR3 is TGTGCCAGTACCGGGACAGGGGATTCTAACTATGGCTACACCTTC. Translated, it gives CASTGTGDSNYGYTF.

The chain recombines TRBV7-9 with TRBJ2-7; the D gene is possibly TRBD1 (6 bases). This CDR3 contains 15 residues. The germline gives CDR1 SEHNR, CDR2 FQNEAQ (reference sequence). Trimming pared 4 bases from V and 2 bases from J, leaving 15 bases between. The CDR3 nucleotides are TGTGCCAGCAGCTCAAAACCGGACAGCCCCTACGAGCAGTACTTC. Protein product: CASSSKPDSPYEQYF.

V is TRBV27 and J is TRBJ2-5; 9 bases match TRBD1. Trimming took 4 bases from V and 3 from J; bases not matched to a gene: 6. CDR1 is MNHEY, CDR2 SMNVEV, per germline (reference sequence). The CDR3 has 15 residues. The CDR3 loop reads CASSYTGGVEETQYF. CDR3 coding DNA: TGTGCCAGCAGTTACACAGGGGGCGTCGAAGAGACCCAGTACTTC.

This chain connects TRBV4-2 to TRBJ2-1, with 11 bases fitting TRBD2. V was pared by 6 bases and J by 8 bases, with 9 bases of the junction left unmatched. Germline-derived CDR1 and CDR2 are LGHNA and YNFKEQ. The CDR3 runs to 15 residues. CDR3 sequence (DNA): TGTGCCAGCAGACCTCTGACTAGCGGGGTTGATGAGCAGTTCTTC. As protein: CASRPLTSGVDEQFF.

This chain connects TRBV9 to TRBJ2-2, with a tentative D call TRBD1 (6 bases). Germline assignment: CDR1 SGDLS and CDR2 YYNGEE. The CDR3 contains 15 residues. The germline V and J ends were trimmed by 2 bases and 1 base, with 9 bases remaining between them. The CDR3 nucleotides read TGTGCCAGCAGCGTTACAGGGTTGAACACCGGGGAGCTGTTTTTT. It specifies CASSVTGLNTGELFF.

The V call is TRBV5-1, the J call TRBJ2-2; 10 bases are a match to TRBD1. Losses at the gene ends were 6 bases for V and 0 bases for J; bases not matched to a gene: 8. The CDR3 loop spans 17 amino acids. Germline CDR1 SGHRS, CDR2 YFSETQ. DNA for the CDR3: TGCGCCAGCAATAGACAGGGGGCCCAAGCGAACACCGGGGAGCTGTTTTTT. Protein: CASNRQGAQANTGELFF. The full variable domain, its missing parts supplied by reference TRBV5-1 and TRBJ2-2, is KAGVTQTPRYLIKTRGQQVTLSCSPISGHRSVSWYQQTPGQGLQFLFEYFSETQRNKGNFPGRFSGRQFSNSRSEMNVSTLELGDSALYLCASNRQGAQANTGELFFGEGSRLTVL.

V is TRBV9 and J is TRBJ2-7; D gene ambiguous. Germline V CDR1 and CDR2: SGDLS, YYNGEE. This CDR3 comprises 14 residues. V was cut by 0 bases and J by 3 bases, with 10 bases left in between. CDR3 amino acids: CASSVAQRNYEQYF. CDR3 DNA: TGTGCCAGCAGCGTAGCACAGAGAAACTACGAGCAGTACTTC.

The chain employs TRBV9 and TRBJ2-3, with 8 bases fitting TRBD2. V was pared by 3 bases and J by 1 base, with 4 bases of the junction left unmatched. Per the germline V gene, CDR1 is SGDLS and CDR2 is YYNGEE. The CDR3 contains 15 residues. CDR3 loop: CASSALTSGTDTQYF. CDR3 DNA sequence: TGTGCCAGCAGCGCCCTGACTAGCGGCACAGATACGCAGTATTTT.

This chain links TRBV6-5 with TRBJ2-7; TRBD1 agrees at 9 bases. CDR1 and CDR2 from the germline V gene are MNHEY and SVGAGI. J lost 5 bases, V lost 7 bases, and 6 bases had no gene match. This CDR3 region has 13 residues. The CDR3 loop reads CASTGQGKNEQYF. As DNA, the CDR3 is TGTGCCAGCACTGGACAGGGGAAGAACGAGCAGTACTTC.

The chain recombines TRBV6-5 with TRBJ2-2; D is unclear. This CDR3 is built from 13 residues. Germline lookup yields CDR1 MNHEY and CDR2 SVGAGI. V was trimmed by 6 bases and J by 6 bases, leaving 11 bases between them. The CDR3: CASSALYPGELFF. Written as DNA, the CDR3 is TGTGCCAGCAGCGCACTGTACCCCGGGGAGCTGTTTTTT.

To note about this clone: One end of the junction varies from germline; a read error may be responsible. V usage is TRBV6-5 and J usage is TRBJ1-1, with D possibly TRBD1 on 6 matching bases. The CDR3 is made up of 13 amino acids. The germline V gene has CDR1 MNHEY and CDR2 SVGAGI. The CDR3 here is CASKADRNNEAFF. CDR3 sequence (DNA): TGTGCCAGCAAAGCTGACAGGAACAATGAAGCTTTCTTT.

This sequence joins TRBV7-9 and TRBJ2-4; 9 nucleotides agree with TRBD1. CDR3 length: 17 amino acids. With 5 bases clipped from V and 2 bases from J, the junction kept 10 bases outside the gene matches. CDR1 and CDR2 from the germline V gene are SEHNR and FQNEAQ (reference sequence). The CDR3 DNA sequence: TGTGCCAGCAGCGTTAGCACAGGGGGCGCTACCAAAAACATTCAGTACTTC. Amino acids: CASSVSTGGATKNIQYF.

The chain recombines TRBV7-6 with TRBJ2-7; 7 bases are shared with TRBD2. The CDR3 contains 15 residues. The junction had 6 bases not matched to a gene; V was cut back by 1 base and J by 3 bases. CDR1 and CDR2 (germline): SGHVS, FNYEAQ. The CDR3 reads CASSLDKGGGYEQYF. The CDR3 bases are TGTGCCAGCAGCTTAGATAAGGGCGGGGGCTACGAGCAGTACTTC.

V is TRBV7-6 and J is TRBJ2-3, with D possibly being TRBD2 (6 bases). Germline V lookup: CDR1 SGHVS, CDR2 FNYEAQ. This CDR3 has 13 amino acids. V was clipped by 6 bases and J by 4 bases, with 11 bases between them. The CDR3 here is CASSFTGADTQYF. The CDR3 nucleotides are TGTGCCAGCAGTTTTACGGGGGCAGATACGCAGTATTTT.

This clone came up once. V usage is TRBV5-1 and J usage is TRBJ2-3, with a tentative D call TRBD2 (6 bases). CDR3 length: 13 residues. V lost 6 bases, J lost 2 bases, and 10 bases lay in between. The germline V gene has CDR1 SGHRS and CDR2 YFSETQ. The CDR3 is CASTGTDTDTQYF. In DNA form, the CDR3 reads TGCGCCAGCACTGGGACTGACACAGATACGCAGTATTTT.

The chain has TRBV6-1 and TRBJ2-2; D not certain. The V end was cut by 3 bases, the J end by 4 bases, with 12 bases between. The CDR3 is 15 amino acids. Germline V lookup: CDR1 MNHNS, CDR2 SASEGT. The CDR3 loop reads CASSERPLGTGELFF. CDR3 DNA: TGTGCCAGCAGTGAGCGGCCGCTCGGCACCGGGGAGCTGTTTTTT.